This T cell receptor (beta chain) was observed in a study of post-analysis software for immune sequencing data. Notes on this clonotype: Its antigen is currently unknown.

Study-wide results and limits: Clustering by F measure revealed strong co-clustering among samples prepared together in one batch. About 5 TRBV segments (TRBV5-6, TRBV5-1 and TRBV20-1 among them) occurred more frequently in patients than in controls.

Unique molecular identifiers were built into the TCR beta cDNA libraries. MiXCR was run by TCRdb on the PCR reads, yielding one entry per CDR3 protein. Of 750,000 to 950,000 distinct CDR3 sequences in the sample, about 43% are singletons; the top ten hold over 4.5%. Germline V gene lookup returns CDR1 GTSNPN and CDR2 SVGIG (reference sequence). Trimming shortened V by 1 base and J by 2 bases, and 2 bases separated the two germline ends. The CDR3 contains 11 residues. The sequenced sample consisted of blood. This receptor was taken from a girl aged 10-17 years with multiple sclerosis. This chain uses TRBV30 with TRBJ1-2; D unresolved. DNA for the CDR3: TGTGCCTGGAGTGGGAACTATGGCTACACCTTC. Translated, it gives CAWSGNYGYTF.